These 5 T cell receptor beta chains were all obtained from the same sample, sequenced in a study of blood T cell repertoires in COVID-19. The assay was immunoSEQ multiplex PCR, and TCRdb's table has in-frame clones only and misses some. The sample includes 250,000 or so clones, 70% to 90% seen only once; the top ten take about 2.3%. The sample was PBMCs or T cells enriched from blood (not recorded which). The receptor set was obtained from a woman aged 40 to 55 with acute COVID-19.

The chain combines TRBV6-5 with TRBJ1-2; D uncertain. Germline loops: CDR1 MNHEY, CDR2 SVGAGI. This CDR3 is built from 14 residues. V was pared by 0 bases and J by 4 bases, with 9 bases between. CDR3 DNA sequence: TGTGCCAGCAGTTACTCGATTTTGAGCTATGGCTACACCTTC. Amino acids: CASSYSILSYGYTF.

In this sample, this clone turned up once. The V and J genes are TRBV12-3 or TRBV12-4 and TRBJ2-7; TRBD2 agrees at 7 bases. The CDR3 contains 13 residues. Trimming at V came to 5 bases and at J to 8 bases, leaving 9 bases not matched to a gene. The CDR3 is CASSPVLGGKQYV. CDR3 sequence (DNA): TGTGCCAGCAGTCCCGTCCTGGGGGGGAAGCAGTACGTC.

This rearrangement joins TRBV10-3 to TRBJ2-7; TRBD1 matches 10 bases. Germline CDR1 is ENHRY and CDR2 is SYGVKD. This CDR3 has 14 residues. V lost 5 bases, J lost 9 bases, and 10 bases stayed unmatched. For the CDR3, the DNA is TGTGCCATCAGTCCCGGGACAGGGGAGGGGAGGCAGTACGTC. It encodes CAISPGTGEGRQYV.

The chain uses TRBV20-1 and TRBJ1-2; 8 positions agree with TRBD1. The CDR3 loop spans 11 amino acids. The V gene end was trimmed by 7 bases and the J gene end by 6 bases; junction bases not matched to a gene: 4. The V gene's germline CDR1 is DFQATT and CDR2 SNEGSKA (reference sequence). DNA of the CDR3: TGCAGTGGGACAGGGAACGATGGCTACACCTTC. It specifies CSGTGNDGYTF.

This clone was recorded a few times. The chain is built from TRBV3-1 (or the pseudogene TRBV3-2) and TRBJ2-7, with 7 positions matching TRBD2. The CDR3 has 17 residues. Germline V gene sequence: CDR1 LGHDT, CDR2 YNNKEL (reference sequence). The trim removed 1 base at V and 6 bases at J, leaving 15 bases unmatched. The CDR3 sequence: CASSQAETSPPLCEQYV. The CDR3 DNA follows: TGTGCCAGCAGCCAAGCCGAGACTAGCCCACCCCTATGCGAGCAGTACGTC.